Shown below are 30 T cell receptor beta chains from a single sample sequenced in a study of blood T cell repertoires in COVID-19. The repertoire was sequenced with immunoSEQ multiplex PCR; TCRdb's copy has only in-frame clones and lacks some. Of roughly 35,000 clones in the sample, around 82% were seen once. Sequenced sample: peripheral blood. The receptors were sampled from a man between 65 and 80 years old with acute or convalescent COVID-19.

V is TRBV28 and J is TRBJ1-3; D gene ambiguous. This CDR3 is built from 14 residues. The ends were cut back, 1 base at V and 0 bases at J, with 4 bases in the middle. Germline V gene lookup returns CDR1 MDHEN and CDR2 SYDVKM. The CDR3 DNA reads TGTGCCAGCAGTTTATCCCGCTCTGGAAACACCATATATTTT. It translates to CASSLSRSGNTIYF.

The genes are TRBV7-2 and TRBJ2-3; tentative D call: TRBD1 (6 bases). In germline, CDR1 is SGHTA, CDR2 FQGNSA. This CDR3 is 15 amino acids long. Trimming removed 1 base at V and 6 bases at J, with 14 bases between. The CDR3 nucleotides are TGTGCCAGCAGCTTAGGGGCGAGGGGGTCGGATACGCAGTATTTT. Translated: CASSLGARGSDTQYF.

This chain uses TRBV6-2 or TRBV6-3 with TRBJ2-2; TRBD1 is a possible D gene (6 bases). CDR3 size: 15 residues. V shed 5 bases and J shed 1 base, with 11 bases lying between them. Germline V gives CDR1 MNHEY, CDR2 SVGEGT. For the CDR3, the DNA is TGTGCCAGCAGTACAGGGTTCGGGAACACCGGGGAGCTGTTTTTT. Translating gives CASSTGFGNTGELFF.

The chain carries TRBV7-9 and TRBJ2-3; 7 bases are shared with TRBD1. The CDR3 is 15 residues long. CDR1 is SEHNR, CDR2 FQNEAQ, per germline (reference sequence). V was clipped by 4 bases and J by 0 bases; unmatched bases: 4. The CDR3 coding sequence is TGTGCCAGCAGCTCACGACAGGGAAGCACAGATACGCAGTATTTT. Translation: CASSSRQGSTDTQYF.

The chain employs TRBV23-1 and TRBJ1-6; the D is unclear. TRBV23-1 is noted as an ORF with a role that remains uncertain. CDR3 length equals 16 residues. V lost 0 bases and J 5 bases, leaving 11 bases between the germline ends. The CDR3 spells CASSQSRQAHNSPLHF. CDR3 nucleotides: TGCGCCAGCAGTCAATCCAGGCAGGCCCATAATTCACCCCTCCACTTT.

This clone has only one observation. The chain carries TRBV30 and TRBJ1-4; D remains ambiguous. The length of the CDR3 is 11 residues. Trimming stripped 5 bases from V and 8 bases from J, with 9 bases between. The germline V gene encodes CDR1 GTSNPN and CDR2 SVGIG (reference sequence). This chain's CDR3 is CAWASREKLFF. In DNA form, the CDR3 reads TGTGCCTGGGCGAGTCGGGAAAAACTGTTTTTT.

The chain has TRBV10-3 and TRBJ2-6; D perhaps matches TRBD1 (5 bases). Trimming stripped 2 bases from V and 2 bases from J, with 16 bases between. Germline CDR1 reads ENHRY; CDR2 reads SYGVKD. The CDR3 totals 18 residues. The CDR3 protein is CAISERGNLLAGANVLTF. CDR3 bases: TGTGCCATCAGTGAGAGGGGAAATCTGCTTGCTGGGGCCAACGTCCTGACTTTC.

The V call is TRBV7-6, the J call TRBJ2-3; D unclear. The CDR3 length is 14 residues. Germline V gene lookup returns CDR1 SGHVS and CDR2 FNYEAQ. V was clipped by 5 bases and J by 6 bases, with 15 bases between them. The CDR3 region has the DNA TGTGCCAGCAGCACCCAAAGACATGTGGATACGCAGTATTTT. It specifies CASSTQRHVDTQYF.

The chain's CDR3 is CASSPDGGSSQYF. CDR3 DNA sequence: TGTGCCAGCAGCCCGGACGGAGGGAGTTCGCAGTATTTT. This sequence joins TRBV5-4 and TRBJ2-3; perhaps TRBD2 as D (6 bases). V was cut by 4 bases and J by 10 bases, with 16 bases left in between. The V gene's germline CDR1 is SGHNT and CDR2 YYREEE (reference sequence). The CDR3 runs 13 residues.

Only one count was recorded for this clone. J is TRBJ1-2 and V is TRBV7-9; D may be TRBD1 (5 bases). Per germline, CDR1 SEHNR and CDR2 FQNEAQ (reference sequence). This CDR3 contains 16 residues. V lost 2 bases to trimming and J lost 7 bases, with 20 bases between them. The CDR3 is CASSLRPNGQGGGYTF. In DNA form, the CDR3 reads TGTGCCAGCAGCTTAAGGCCTAACGGGCAGGGCGGTGGCTACACCTTC. Together with reference TRBV7-9 and TRBJ1-2, the CDR3 gives the full variable domain: DTGVSQNPRHKITKRGQNVTFRCDPISEHNRLYWYRQTLGQGPEFLTYFQNEAQLEKSRLLSDRFSAERPKGSFSTLEIQRTEQGDSAMYLCASSLRPNGQGGGYTFGSGTRLTVV.

The chain links TRBV7-2 to TRBJ1-5; D is unresolved. Looked up from germline, CDR1 is SGHTA and CDR2 is FQGNSA. The CDR3 runs 13 residues. V was shortened by 5 bases and J by 2 bases, with 7 bases between the two germline ends. DNA for the CDR3: TGTGCCAGCAGCGACGGGGGCAATCAGCCCCAGCATTTT. Its translation: CASSDGGNQPQHF.

The V call is TRBV12-3 or TRBV12-4, the J call TRBJ1-5; D might be TRBD1 (5 bases). CDR3 length: 13 amino acids. Trimming removed 3 bases at V and 6 bases at J, with 9 bases between. Here the CDR3 reads CASSLQGGQPQHF. The DNA for the CDR3 is TGTGCCAGCAGTTTGCAGGGAGGTCAGCCCCAGCATTTT.

The chain couples TRBV6-5 to TRBJ1-2; a possible D gene is TRBD1 (5 bases). Between the trimmed V and J ends, which lost 0 bases and 5 bases, there was a span of 13 bases. The CDR3 has 15 residues. Germline-derived CDR1 and CDR2 are MNHEY and SVGAGI. CDR3 amino acids: CASSYSIQGRYGYTF. DNA of the CDR3: TGTGCCAGCAGTTACTCAATTCAGGGCCGGTATGGCTACACCTTC.

This clone was counted a few times. V is TRBV7-6 and J is TRBJ1-3, with D maybe TRBD1 (5 bases). The V end lost 3 bases, the J end lost 1 base, and 7 bases lay between the germline ends. This CDR3 is built from 14 residues. The germline CDR1 and CDR2 sequences are SGHVS and FNYEAQ. The CDR3 loop reads CASSLTESGNTIYF. The DNA of the CDR3 is TGTGCCAGCAGCTTGACAGAATCTGGAAACACCATATATTTT.

The J gene is TRBJ2-3, the V gene TRBV27, with 16 positions matching TRBD2. V gave up 5 bases and J gave up 6 bases; unmatched junction bases: 5. CDR1 MNHEY and CDR2 SMNVEV come from the germline V gene (reference sequence). CDR3 length: 16 amino acids. The CDR3 bases are TGTGCCAGCAGTCCGGGACTAGCGGGGGGGCGGGATACGCAGTATTTT. Its protein product is CASSPGLAGGRDTQYF.

The gene calls are TRBV6-2 or TRBV6-3 and TRBJ2-2; D call uncertain. The CDR3 runs 14 residues. Per germline, CDR1 MNHEY and CDR2 SVGEGT. The V end was cut by 5 bases, the J end by 7 bases, with 14 bases between. CDR3 residues: CASSPNRPGGELFF. For the CDR3, the DNA is TGTGCCAGCAGTCCCAATAGACCGGGCGGGGAGCTGTTTTTT.

CDR3 coding DNA: TGCGCCAGCAGCCGGGACAGGGCGGGCGAGCAGTACTTC. This encodes CASSRDRAGEQYF. The V call is TRBV10-1, the J call TRBJ2-7; 9 nucleotides match TRBD1. CDR1 and CDR2 from the germline V gene are WNHNN and SYGVQD (reference sequence). CDR3 size: 13 residues. The J segment lost 6 bases and the V segment lost 6 bases, leaving 6 bases of the junction unmatched.

This clone was detected once. The chain joins TRBV30 to TRBJ1-2; a possible D gene is TRBD1 (5 bases). The CDR3 has 11 residues. In germline, CDR1 is GTSNPN, CDR2 SVGIG (reference sequence). With 3 bases removed from V and 8 bases from J, the gap between germline ends came to 10 bases. The CDR3 protein is CAWSTGGGYTF. CDR3 DNA: TGTGCCTGGAGCACAGGAGGGGGCTACACCTTC. Looking up the rest from reference TRBV30 and TRBJ1-2 gives the full variable domain: SQTIHQWPATLVQPVGSPLSLECTVEGTSNPNLYWYRQAAGRGLQLLFYSVGIGQISSEVPQNLSASRPQDRQFILSSKKLLLSDSGFYLCAWSTGGGYTFGSGTRLTVV.

The gene calls are TRBV5-1 and TRBJ2-5; D not certain. The V end was cut by 4 bases, the J end by 0 bases, with 4 bases between. Germline V gene sequence: CDR1 SGHRS, CDR2 YFSETQ. This CDR3 is 12 amino acids long. The CDR3: CASSQNQETQYF. As DNA, the CDR3 is TGCGCCAGCAGCCAAAACCAAGAGACCCAGTACTTC.

This clone has only one observation. The chain couples TRBV7-9 to TRBJ2-1; a weak D match, TRBD2 (6 bases). Germline lookup yields CDR1 SEHNR and CDR2 FQNEAQ (reference sequence). V lost 6 bases to trimming and J lost 7 bases, with 22 bases between them. The CDR3 spans 16 residues. In DNA form, the CDR3 reads TGTGCCAGCAGTTCAATCGGAGGGCCGGTATGGAATGAGCAGTTCTTC. This codes for CASSSIGGPVWNEQFF.

The chain has TRBV7-2 and TRBJ2-7; TRBD2 agrees at 9 bases. V lost 5 bases, J lost 2 bases, and 10 bases stayed unmatched. The germline CDR1 and CDR2 sequences are SGHTA and FQGNSA. CDR3 length equals 16 residues. The CDR3 nucleotides are TGTGCCAGCAGCCTCGAGACTAGCGGAGTAACCTACGAGCAGTACTTC. This sequence encodes CASSLETSGVTYEQYF.

The chain has TRBV24-1 and TRBJ2-5; 8 bases line up with TRBD2. Germline CDR1 is KGHDR and CDR2 is SFDVKD. Germline trimming cut 4 bases from V and 9 bases from J; bases unmatched to any gene: 9. The CDR3 covers 14 residues. The chain's CDR3 is CATSESGGERAQYF. CDR3 in DNA: TGTGCCACCAGTGAATCGGGAGGGGAGAGGGCCCAGTACTTC.

V gene TRBV3-1 (or the pseudogene TRBV3-2) combines with J gene TRBJ2-7; D unclear. V was trimmed by 1 base and J by 6 bases, leaving 10 bases between them. Germline CDR1 and CDR2: LGHDT and YNNKEL (reference sequence). CDR3 length equals 13 residues. CDR3: CASSQVGSPEQYF. The DNA for the CDR3 is TGTGCCAGCAGCCAAGTGGGCAGCCCCGAGCAGTACTTC.

The chain is built from TRBV10-1 and TRBJ1-1, with a tentative D call TRBD1 (6 bases). In germline, CDR1 is WNHNN, CDR2 SYGVQD (reference sequence). CDR3 length equals 14 residues. Trimming shortened V by 3 bases and J by 1 base, and 9 bases separated the two germline ends. CDR3 in amino acids: CASSDGGWNTEAFF. DNA for the CDR3: TGCGCCAGCAGTGATGGGGGCTGGAACACTGAAGCTTTCTTT.

The CDR3 nucleotides are TGCGCCAGCAGCCAAGATTCCTCGGGGAGCCACAATGAGCAGTTCTTC. Its protein is CASSQDSSGSHNEQFF. This sequence joins TRBV4-3 and TRBJ2-1; TRBD2 might be the D (5 bases). From germline, CDR1 is LGHNA and CDR2 YSLEER. The V and J ends lost 0 bases and 5 bases respectively, with 14 bases between them. The CDR3 runs 16 residues.

J is TRBJ2-7 and V is TRBV11-2; D unresolved. Germline V gives CDR1 SGHAT, CDR2 FQNNGV. The V gene lost 4 bases and the J gene lost 5 bases, with 9 bases spanning the gap. The CDR3 extends over 12 amino acids. The CDR3 protein is CASSSTRDEQYF. The DNA for the CDR3 is TGTGCCAGCAGCTCAACGCGCGACGAGCAGTACTTC.

The V and J genes are TRBV19 and TRBJ2-2, with TRBD2 as a possible D gene (6 bases). CDR1 LNHDA and CDR2 SQIVND come from the germline V gene (reference sequence). This CDR3 has 15 amino acids. Deletions cut 4 bases from V and 5 bases from J, with 14 bases between. The CDR3 DNA follows: TGTGCCAGTAGTAACCCCGGGACTCTTACCGGGGAGCTGTTTTTT. Translation gives CASSNPGTLTGELFF. The full variable domain, in which reference TRBV19 and TRBJ2-2 provide the parts outside the CDR3, is DGGITQSPKYLFRKEGQNVTLSCEQNLNHDAMYWYRQDPGQGLRLIYYSQIVNDFQKGDIAEGYSVSREKKESFPLTVTSAQKNPTAFYLCASSNPGTLTGELFFGEGSRLTVL.

The chain carries TRBV7-2 and TRBJ2-7, with 8 bases fitting TRBD2. The CDR3 contains 14 residues. Germline-derived CDR1 and CDR2 are SGHTA and FQGNSA. V lost 2 bases, J lost 3 bases, and 3 bases stayed unmatched. The CDR3 sequence: CASSLLGTSYEQYF. In DNA, the CDR3 is TGTGCCAGCAGCTTACTCGGGACTAGCTACGAGCAGTACTTC.

CDR3 in amino acids: CATSDSRSRPGAQYF. CDR3 DNA sequence: TGTGCCACCAGTGATTCCCGTAGCAGACCCGGGGCCCAGTACTTC. This rearrangement joins TRBV24-1 to TRBJ2-5, with a weak D call TRBD2 (5 bases). From germline, CDR1 is KGHDR and CDR2 SFDVKD. The germline V and J ends were trimmed by 2 bases and 9 bases, with 18 bases remaining between them. CDR3 size: 15 residues.

The DNA of the CDR3 is TGCGCCAGCAGTCAACCGGGACTAGCCATGGAGACCCAGTACTTC. It encodes CASSQPGLAMETQYF. The chain carries TRBV10-2 and TRBJ2-5, with 9 bases fitting TRBD2. The CDR3 is 15 residues long. CDR1 and CDR2 from the germline V gene are WSHSY and SAAADI. Unmatched junction bases numbered 9, after V lost 5 bases and J lost 5 bases.